This paragraph reports one TCR beta chain. Profiling relied on immunoSEQ multiplex PCR, and the TCRdb table lists in-frame clones only, not all of them. This sample has about 9,000 clones, with approximately 85% found just once. The sample is drawn from a study of immune evolution from preneoplasia to lung adenocarcinoma. Sequencing used FFPE minimally invasive lung adenocarcinoma tissue. This receptor was obtained from a person between 65 and 79 years old with lung adenocarcinoma.

CDR3 amino acids: CASKVRARNTEAFF. CDR3 bases: TGTGCCAGCAAGGTGAGGGCAAGGAACACTGAAGCTTTCTTT. The genes are TRBV2 and TRBJ1-1; D not resolved. Germline lookup yields CDR1 SNHLY and CDR2 FYNNEI. V gave up 7 bases and J gave up 1 base, with 13 bases separating them. The CDR3 spans 14 residues. Full variable domain (remainder filled in from reference TRBV2 and TRBJ1-1): EPEVTQTPSHQVTQMGQEVILRCVPISNHLYFYWYRQILGQKVEFLVSFYNNEISEKSEIFDDQFSVERPDGSNFTLKIRSTKLEDSAMYFCASKVRARNTEAFFGQGTRLTVV.